This TCR beta chain was profiled in a study of blood T cell repertoires in COVID-19 (dated by TCRdb to the early 2020s). Regarding the complete study: Samples from collaborators originated in the United States, Italy and Spain and spanned both the acute and convalescent phases of COVID-19. Deeply sampled blood TCRbeta repertoires from subjects exposed to, actively infected with, or recovered from COVID-19 were included in the dataset. The repertoires were released in a freely available public database intended as a resource for research on the immune response to SARS-CoV-2. A de-identified subject ID, COVID-19 status, age in years and sex were almost always included in the sample metadata. The material from the prospective study consisted of cDNA or gDNA derived from T cells, B-cell-depleted T cells, or PBMCs. Samples came from the ongoing ImmuneRACE study (first 160 participants) plus 1,254 subjects from 6 global collaborators. Where available, HLA class I and class II types were obtained from metadata supplied by the sample provider rather than from assay-based typing. Results the study describes overall, beyond this receptor: How much clinical and demographic metadata was included differed by source and by participant, and the metadata was provided uncurated.

CDR1 and CDR2, looked up from the germline V gene, are MGHRA and YSYEKL. Taken from cysteine to phenylalanine, the CDR3 has 15 residues. CDR3 DNA is the only sequence kept; it has 45 bases, read in frame from the first base. Trimming removed 2 bases from V and 9 bases from J; the gene matches leave 4 bases unexplained. TCRbeta CDR3 regions were amplified from genomic DNA using the immunoSEQ Assay, a bias-controlled multiplex PCR. The study's own analysis went as follows. The number of nucleated cells in each sample was estimated from the amplification of reference gene primers within the assay. Sequence reads were collapsed and filtered to measure the absolute abundance of every unique TCRbeta CDR3 rearrangement. For each sample, productive Simpson clonality was calculated by taking the square root of Simpson's diversity index across productive rearrangements. In TCRdb, the immuneACCESS table is reduced to in-frame sequences with V and J assigned. These tables do not hold every clone; where another copy was compared, an unresolved V gene accounts for under half, and the others remain unexplained. V and J calls and clone size are those listed in that table; D and trimming were worked out from the DNA. The sample table shows fewer than 150,000 clones, and around 76% are seen once. The top ten clonotypes cover about 2.1% of the sample.

The collaborating institutions used their own protocols to collect whole blood in K2EDTA tubes. Collaborator samples were shipped for TCRbeta analysis as frozen whole blood, isolated PBMCs, or DNA extracted from either sample type. As for this clone: The antigen it recognizes is unknown. No base quality information exists; no much larger clone differs at one position.

This clonotype was obtained from a man between 65 and 85 years old with acute or convalescent COVID-19. Sample: peripheral blood. The chain is encoded by TRBV4-1 joined to TRBJ1-6; 10 nucleotides in the junction match TRBD1. CDR3 protein: CASSQPWTGGSPLHF. Read as DNA, the sequence is TGCGCCAGCAGCCAACCCTGGACAGGGGGTTCACCCCTCCACTTT.